The 8 T cell receptor beta chains below all came from one sample that was sequenced in a study of blood T cells in healthy people across ages. It was with a sample-barcoded 5' primer and a J-beta primer mix that a second PCR of roughly 6 to 11 cycles was run. From the 5' RACE reads, TCRdb called clonotypes with MiXCR, one entry per CDR3 protein. There are some 940,000 distinct CDR3 sequences in the sample; just under 30% occur only once, and roughly 10% lies in the top ten. This sample also appeared in a second study, on T cells of mothers and their children.

The sample taken for sequencing was blood. Source of these receptors: a woman between 40 and 50 years old in good health.

This clonotype was seen repeatedly, ten times or more. The chain employs TRBV19 and TRBJ2-7, with TRBD1 matching 11 bases. This CDR3 contains 13 residues. The V gene end was trimmed by 6 bases and the J gene end by 6 bases; junction bases not matched to a gene: 4. CDR1 and CDR2 from the germline V gene are LNHDA and SQIVND (reference sequence). The CDR3 protein is CASSGQGAPEQYF. The CDR3 DNA follows: TGTGCCAGTAGCGGACAGGGGGCTCCCGAGCAGTACTTC.

V and J are TRBV7-6 and TRBJ1-4; D remains unclear. This CDR3 region has 15 residues. Germline assignment: CDR1 SGHVS and CDR2 FNYEAQ. Between the trimmed V and J ends, which lost 5 bases and 14 bases, there was a span of 24 bases. This CDR3 reads CASSQRRSEIGNLFF. Written as DNA, the CDR3 is TGTGCCAGCAGCCAGAGACGGAGTGAGATAGGAAACCTGTTTTTT.

This sequence joins TRBV28 and TRBJ1-2; 10 positions agree with TRBD1. Germline V gene lookup returns CDR1 MDHEN and CDR2 SYDVKM. Trimming took 4 bases from V and 7 from J; bases not matched to a gene: 9. CDR3 size: 15 residues. The CDR3 nucleotides are TGTGCCAGCAGTTCCCCCCGACAGGGGGCCAGTGGCTACACCTTC. Translated: CASSSPRQGASGYTF.

The V gene is TRBV11-2, the J gene TRBJ2-5, with 8 bases lining up with TRBD2. The J segment lost 5 bases and the V segment lost 4 bases, leaving 15 bases of the junction unmatched. The CDR3 is 17 amino acids. From germline, CDR1 is SGHAT and CDR2 FQNNGV. The CDR3 nucleotides read TGTGCCAGCAGCTCCGCCCGGGACGGGAGGGGATGGGAGACCCAGTACTTC. As protein: CASSSARDGRGWETQYF.

V is TRBV28 and J is TRBJ1-1; tentative D call: TRBD1 (6 bases). The CDR3 has 14 amino acids. Germline V gene data show CDR1 as MDHEN and CDR2 as SYDVKM. Between the trimmed V and J ends, which lost 3 bases and 4 bases, there was a span of 12 bases. CDR3: CASSLAGAITEAFF. Written as DNA, the CDR3 is TGTGCCAGCAGTTTGGCAGGGGCTATCACTGAAGCTTTCTTT.

Concerning this clonotype itself: One end of the junction is discordant with germline, which a read error may explain. V and J are TRBV4-1 and TRBJ2-3; a weak D match, TRBD2 (5 bases). The germline CDR1 and CDR2 sequences are MGHRA and YSYEKL. The CDR3 is 15 residues long. This CDR3 reads CASNQFSVLSDTQYF. The CDR3 DNA reads TGCGCCAGCAACCAATTTAGCGTGCTCTCAGATACGCAGTATTTT.

The gene calls are TRBV20-1 and TRBJ2-7; no reliable D call. The length of the CDR3 is 10 residues. The germline V gene has CDR1 DFQATT and CDR2 SNEGSKA (reference sequence). The DNA for the CDR3 is TGCAGCGCAACCCAGCGCGAGCAGTACTTC. Translation gives CSATQREQYF.

The table lists this clonotype with many counts. A read error may account for a junction end that differs from germline. V gene TRBV4-1 combines with J gene TRBJ2-7; possibly TRBD1 or TRBD2 for D (7 bases each). The CDR3 has 16 residues. Germline CDR1 MGHRA, CDR2 YSYEKL. The CDR3 coding sequence is TGCGCCAGCAGCCAAGATGGTCGCAGGGGGGGTTACGGGCAGTACTTC. This codes for CASSQDGRRGGYGQYF.